A single sample gave rise to the 24 T cell receptor beta chains below, sequenced in a study of vaccination effects on CD4 cells after COVID-19. Before sequencing took place, the ViraFEST assay used viral peptide pools to expand antigen-specific CD4+ T cells. When less than 11 days of culture had elapsed, CD4+ T cells were isolated. Vaccine administered to participants consisted of two doses of either BNT162b2 or mRNA-1273. Generated by immunoSEQ multiplex PCR, the TCRdb table keeps only in-frame clones and is missing some. The sample has 20,000 to 25,000 clones, approximately 76% seen once. For these receptors, no antigen is known. The sequences come from CD4+ T cells from PBMCs cultured with HCoV-229E spike peptides, collected after COVID-19 vaccination. The receptors shown here come from a human donor who received a COVID-19 vaccine.

The genes are TRBV10-3 and TRBJ2-3, with a tentative D call TRBD2 (5 bases). Germline CDR1 is ENHRY and CDR2 is SYGVKD. The CDR3 contains 14 residues. Trimming pared 8 bases from V and 6 bases from J, leaving 18 bases between. CDR3 sequence: CAIVGNIQSDTQYF. For the CDR3, the DNA is TGTGCCATCGTCGGGAACATACAGTCCGATACGCAGTATTTT.

The genes are TRBV5-6 and TRBJ2-7; D unclear. The germline gives CDR1 SGHDT, CDR2 YYEEEE. V dropped 4 bases and J dropped 0 bases, with 17 bases sitting between them. This CDR3 spans 16 amino acids. CDR3 amino acids: CASSHGPGRSSYEQYF. The CDR3 DNA reads as TGTGCCAGCAGCCACGGACCCGGCAGGAGCTCCTACGAGCAGTACTTC.

V gene TRBV6-4 combines with J gene TRBJ2-1; the match to TRBD2 covers 13 bases. The trim removed 3 bases at V and 6 bases at J, leaving 2 bases unmatched. The CDR3 sequence is 15 residues long. Germline CDR1 is MRHNA and CDR2 is SNTAGT. CDR3 DNA: TGTGCCAGCAGTGAACTAGCGGGGGGGCCCAATGAGCAGTTCTTC. This encodes CASSELAGGPNEQFF.

The chain recombines TRBV19 with TRBJ2-1; D remains ambiguous. Germline CDR1 LNHDA, CDR2 SQIVND (reference sequence). V was clipped by 7 bases and J by 2 bases, with 18 bases between them. The CDR3 is made up of 16 amino acids. The CDR3 region has the DNA TGTGCCAGTATTGGGCTGGGAACCCCCCCCTACAATGAGCAGTTCTTC. The encoded protein is CASIGLGTPPYNEQFF.

This clone was observed a handful of times. The rearrangement links TRBV4-1 to TRBJ2-5, with no clear D. Trimming took off 3 bases at V and 4 bases at J, with 9 bases between the two ends. There are 13 residues in the CDR3. Germline loops: CDR1 MGHRA, CDR2 YSYEKL. The CDR3 sequence: CASSHLMGETQYF. CDR3 nucleotide sequence: TGCGCCAGCAGCCATCTCATGGGAGAGACCCAGTACTTC.

The V and J genes are TRBV6-5 and TRBJ1-2, with D maybe TRBD1 (5 bases). Germline V CDR1 and CDR2: MNHEY, SVGAGI. V lost 7 bases and J lost 7, with 22 bases in between. The CDR3 spans 15 residues. CDR3 in DNA: TGTGCCAGCACCCAAGGAGGGACTTACTGGGGTGGCTACACCTTC. It codes for CASTQGGTYWGGYTF.

In this sample, this clone turned up a few times. The V call is TRBV4-1, the J call TRBJ2-1; D not resolved. CDR3 length: 15 residues. CDR1 and CDR2 (germline): MGHRA, YSYEKL. The ends were cut back, 0 bases at V and 3 bases at J, with 9 bases in the middle. Written as DNA, the CDR3 is TGCGCCAGCAGCCAAGACGGCGGCCACTACAATGAGCAGTTCTTC. Amino acids: CASSQDGGHYNEQFF.

J is TRBJ1-5 and V is TRBV4-1; weak D call: TRBD1 (5 bases). The ends were cut back, 4 bases at V and 1 base at J, with 11 bases in the middle. Germline V gene data show CDR1 as MGHRA and CDR2 as YSYEKL. This CDR3 comprises 15 residues. As DNA, the CDR3 is TGCGCCAGCAGCCCCAGTTGGGGGAGCAATCAGCCCCAGCATTTT. Translated: CASSPSWGSNQPQHF.

The chain employs TRBV5-6 and TRBJ1-3, with TRBD1 matching over 9 bases. The CDR3 consists of 18 residues. CDR1 is SGHDT, CDR2 YYEEEE, per germline. After removal of 0 bases from V and 1 base from J, the junction contained 8 bases not matched to a gene. The CDR3 nucleotides read TGTGCCAGCAGCTTGGGTTTGACAGGGGGGTCGTCTGGAAACACCATATATTTT. Translation: CASSLGLTGGSSGNTIYF.

This chain links TRBV29-1 with TRBJ2-5; D is ambiguous. The CDR3 totals 11 residues. Trimming left V 4 bases short and J 3 bases short, with 6 bases between. CDR1 is SQVTM and CDR2 is ANQGSEA in the germline V gene. Written as DNA, the CDR3 is TGCAGCGTTGCCCAGGAAGAGACCCAGTACTTC. Translation gives CSVAQEETQYF.

The chain joins TRBV7-2 to TRBJ1-4, with a weak D call TRBD1 (6 bases). V gave up 5 bases and J gave up 8 bases, with 12 bases separating them. Germline CDR1 is SGHTA and CDR2 is FQGNSA. The CDR3 totals 13 residues. The CDR3 here is CASSPAGAEKLFF. The CDR3 DNA is TGTGCCAGCAGCCCCGCGGGGGCCGAAAAACTGTTTTTT.

This sequence joins TRBV7-2 and TRBJ2-5; 7 bases line up with TRBD1. Germline-derived CDR1 and CDR2 are SGHTA and FQGNSA. The CDR3 consists of 15 residues. Trimming took 3 bases from V and 1 from J; bases not matched to a gene: 5. The CDR3 DNA reads as TGTGCCAGCAGCTTTAACAGGGGCGTCCAAGAGACCCAGTACTTC. It specifies CASSFNRGVQETQYF. The full variable domain, in which reference TRBV7-2 and TRBJ2-5 provide the parts outside the CDR3, is GAGVSQSPSNKVTEKGKDVELRCDPISGHTALYWYRQSLGQGLEFLIYFQGNSAPDKSGLPSDRFSAERTGGSVSTLTIQRTQQEDSAVYLCASSFNRGVQETQYFGPGTRLLVL.

The chain has TRBV11-2 and TRBJ1-2, with D tentatively TRBD1 (5 bases). Trimming shortened V by 5 bases and J by 6 bases, and 13 bases separated the two germline ends. The CDR3 runs to 13 residues. Germline CDR1 SGHAT, CDR2 FQNNGV. In nucleotides, the CDR3 is TGTGCCAGCAGCACGAGGGGAGGGGATGGCTACACCTTC. This encodes CASSTRGGDGYTF.

The rearrangement links TRBV5-6 to TRBJ1-2, with 10 bases that match TRBD1. The CDR3 is made up of 15 amino acids. Germline CDR1 reads SGHDT; CDR2 reads YYEEEE. J was trimmed by 8 bases and V by 2 bases; bases with no gene match: 9. In DNA, the CDR3 is TGTGCCAGCAGCTTACTCACCGGGACAGGGGAGGGCTACACCTTC. It specifies CASSLLTGTGEGYTF.

The J gene is TRBJ1-2, the V gene TRBV3-1 (or the pseudogene TRBV3-2), with D possibly matching TRBD1 (5 bases). This CDR3 is 14 amino acids long. V dropped 1 base and J dropped 3 bases, with 9 bases sitting between them. Germline V lookup: CDR1 LGHDT, CDR2 YNNKEL (reference sequence). The CDR3 loop is CASSQGGGDYGYTF. The CDR3 DNA reads as TGTGCCAGCAGCCAAGGGGGGGGAGACTATGGCTACACCTTC.

The CDR3 DNA reads TGCAGCGTTGAACCAGCAGGGGAGACCCAGTACTTC. Translating it yields CSVEPAGETQYF. This chain connects TRBV29-1 to TRBJ2-5, with TRBD1 as a possible D gene (5 bases). The CDR3 runs to 12 residues. Germline V gene lookup returns CDR1 SQVTM and CDR2 ANQGSEA. V dropped 2 bases and J dropped 5 bases, with 9 bases sitting between them.

The chain joins TRBV3-1 (or the pseudogene TRBV3-2) to TRBJ2-1; 9 bases line up with TRBD2. With V trimmed by 2 bases and J by 11 bases, 16 bases remained unmatched. This CDR3 is 17 amino acids long. Germline V gene data show CDR1 as LGHDT and CDR2 as YNNKEL (reference sequence). This CDR3 reads CASSQPPTAGTSRKQFF. The CDR3 DNA is TGTGCCAGCAGCCAACCTCCCACGGCCGGGACTAGCCGAAAGCAGTTCTTC.

The rearrangement links TRBV13 to TRBJ2-3; 10 bases match TRBD2. CDR1 is PRHDT and CDR2 is FYEKMQ in the germline V gene (reference sequence). V shed 5 bases and J 4 bases; nucleotides not matched to a gene: 9. This CDR3 is 16 amino acids long. The CDR3: CASSHKERGGSDTQYF. CDR3 nucleotides: TGTGCCAGCAGCCACAAAGAGCGGGGGGGCTCAGATACGCAGTATTTT.

This clone was found once. This chain uses TRBV12-5 with TRBJ2-1; D may correspond to TRBD1 or TRBD2 (6 bases each). The CDR3 spans 21 residues. Germline V gene sequence: CDR1 LGHNT, CDR2 FRNRAP. Trimming took off 1 base at V and 0 bases at J, with 25 bases between the two ends. The CDR3 DNA sequence: TGTGCTAGTGGTTTGGCCCAGGGGAGCGGGTTTACCCCAAGCTCCTACAATGAGCAGTTCTTC. Translating it yields CASGLAQGSGFTPSSYNEQFF.

This clone was seen a few times. The chain is built from TRBV15 and TRBJ1-6, with D maybe TRBD1 (5 bases). CDR3 length: 15 residues. Germline V lookup: CDR1 LNHNV, CDR2 YYDKDF (reference sequence). The ends were cut back, 4 bases at V and 7 bases at J, with 14 bases in the middle. DNA of the CDR3: TGTGCCACCAGCATGGGGCAGGGAGGAAATTCACCCCTCCACTTT. Protein sequence: CATSMGQGGNSPLHF. The variable domain in full, completed from reference TRBV15 and TRBJ1-6, reads DAMVIQNPRYQVTQFGKPVTLSCSQTLNHNVMYWYQQKSSQAPKLLFHYYDKDFNNEADTPDNFQSRRPNTSFCFLDIRSPGLGDTAMYLCATSMGQGGNSPLHFGNGTRLTVT.

This clone was detected only a few times. V usage is TRBV3-1 (or the pseudogene TRBV3-2) and J usage is TRBJ2-3; TRBD2 is a possible D gene (6 bases). CDR1 LGHDT and CDR2 YNNKEL come from the germline V gene (reference sequence). The CDR3 has 14 residues. Trimming took off 4 bases at V and 0 bases at J, with 8 bases between the two ends. CDR3 sequence: CASSLAASTDTQYF. The CDR3, as DNA: TGTGCCAGCAGCCTAGCGGCTAGCACAGATACGCAGTATTTT.

The chain carries TRBV4-1 and TRBJ1-5; D possibly corresponds to TRBD1 (5 bases). Germline V CDR1 and CDR2: MGHRA, YSYEKL. V was trimmed by 0 bases and J by 3 bases, leaving 6 bases between them. This CDR3 is 14 amino acids long. The CDR3 DNA is TGCGCCAGCAGCCAAGACAGGGCCAATCAGCCCCAGCATTTT. It yields the protein CASSQDRANQPQHF.

The V gene is TRBV29-1, the J gene TRBJ1-3, with TRBD1 matching 8 bases. The V gene end was trimmed by 6 bases and the J gene end by 4 bases; junction bases not matched to a gene: 5. The V gene's germline CDR1 is SQVTM and CDR2 ANQGSEA. The CDR3 extends over 13 amino acids. CDR3 in DNA: TGCAGCGTCCAAAGGACAGGGGGAAACACCATATATTTT. It encodes CSVQRTGGNTIYF.

V gene TRBV18 combines with J gene TRBJ2-1; the match to TRBD2 covers 11 bases. The CDR3 loop spans 16 amino acids. The germline V gene encodes CDR1 KGHSH and CDR2 LQKENI. With V trimmed by 6 bases and J by 9 bases, 13 bases remained unmatched. In DNA, the CDR3 is TGTGCCAGCTCCAATTCGGCACTAGCGGGAGTGATTGAGCAGTTCTTC. As protein: CASSNSALAGVIEQFF.